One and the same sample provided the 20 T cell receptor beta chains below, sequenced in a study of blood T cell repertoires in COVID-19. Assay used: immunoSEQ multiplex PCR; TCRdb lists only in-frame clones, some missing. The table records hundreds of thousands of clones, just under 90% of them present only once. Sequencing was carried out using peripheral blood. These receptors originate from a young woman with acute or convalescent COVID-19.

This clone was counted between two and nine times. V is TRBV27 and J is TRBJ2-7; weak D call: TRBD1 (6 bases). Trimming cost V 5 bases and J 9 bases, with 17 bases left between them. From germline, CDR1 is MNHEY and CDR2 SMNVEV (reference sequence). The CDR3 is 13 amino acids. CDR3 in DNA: TGTGCCAGCAGTAGACAGGACCTACGAATGCAGTACTTC. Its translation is CASSRQDLRMQYF.

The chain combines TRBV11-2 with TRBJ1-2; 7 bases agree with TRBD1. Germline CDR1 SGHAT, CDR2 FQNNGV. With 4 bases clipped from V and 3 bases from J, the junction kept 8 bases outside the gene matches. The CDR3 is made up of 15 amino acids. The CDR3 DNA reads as TGTGCCAGCAGCTCCCTACAGGGGCCCTACTATGGCTACACCTTC. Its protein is CASSSLQGPYYGYTF. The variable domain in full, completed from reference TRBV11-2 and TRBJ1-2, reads EAGVAQSPRYKIIEKRQSVAFWCNPISGHATLYWYQQILGQGPKLLIQFQNNGVVDDSQLPKDRFSAERLKGVDSTLKIQPAKLEDSAVYLCASSSLQGPYYGYTFGSGTRLTVV.

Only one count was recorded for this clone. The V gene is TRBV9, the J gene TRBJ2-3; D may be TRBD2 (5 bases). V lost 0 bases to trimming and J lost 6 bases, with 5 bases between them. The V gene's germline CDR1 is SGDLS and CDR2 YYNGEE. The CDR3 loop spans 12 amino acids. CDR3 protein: CASSVGEDTQYF. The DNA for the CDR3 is TGTGCCAGCAGCGTAGGGGAGGATACGCAGTATTTT.

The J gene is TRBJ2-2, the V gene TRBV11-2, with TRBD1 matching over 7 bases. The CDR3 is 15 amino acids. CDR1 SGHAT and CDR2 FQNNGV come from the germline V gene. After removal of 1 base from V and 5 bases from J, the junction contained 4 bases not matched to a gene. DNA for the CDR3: TGTGCCAGCAGCTTAGCACAGGGGCGGACCGGGGAGCTGTTTTTT. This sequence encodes CASSLAQGRTGELFF.

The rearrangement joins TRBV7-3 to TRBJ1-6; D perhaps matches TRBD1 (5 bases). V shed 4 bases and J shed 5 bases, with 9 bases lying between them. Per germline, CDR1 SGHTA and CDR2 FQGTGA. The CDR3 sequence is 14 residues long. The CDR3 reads CASSSQGHNSPLHF. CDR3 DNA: TGTGCCAGCAGCTCTCAGGGCCATAATTCACCCCTCCACTTT.

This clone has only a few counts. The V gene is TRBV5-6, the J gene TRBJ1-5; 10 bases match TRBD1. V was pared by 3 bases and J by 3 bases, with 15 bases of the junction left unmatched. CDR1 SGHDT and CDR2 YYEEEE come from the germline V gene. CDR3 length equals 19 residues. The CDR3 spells CASSSPGQGPLVDNQPQHF. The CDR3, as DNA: TGTGCCAGCAGCTCTCCGGGACAGGGGCCCCTGGTGGACAATCAGCCCCAGCATTTT.

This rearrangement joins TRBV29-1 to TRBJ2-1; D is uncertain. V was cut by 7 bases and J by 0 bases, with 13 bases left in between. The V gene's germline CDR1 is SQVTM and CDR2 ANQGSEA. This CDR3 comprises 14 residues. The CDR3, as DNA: TGCAGCGCCTCTAACCGGTCCTCCTACAATGAGCAGTTCTTC. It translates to CSASNRSSYNEQFF.

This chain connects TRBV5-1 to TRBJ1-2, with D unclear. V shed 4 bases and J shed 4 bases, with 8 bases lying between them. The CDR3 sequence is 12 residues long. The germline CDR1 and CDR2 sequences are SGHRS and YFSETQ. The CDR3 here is CASSPTSYGYTF. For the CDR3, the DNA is TGCGCCAGCAGCCCGACAAGCTATGGCTACACCTTC.

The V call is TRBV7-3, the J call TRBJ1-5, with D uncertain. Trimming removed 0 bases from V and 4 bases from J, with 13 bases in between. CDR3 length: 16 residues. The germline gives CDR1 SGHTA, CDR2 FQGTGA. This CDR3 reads CASSLTPRGENQPQHF. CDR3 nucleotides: TGTGCCAGCAGCTTAACCCCTAGAGGAGAGAATCAGCCCCAGCATTTT.

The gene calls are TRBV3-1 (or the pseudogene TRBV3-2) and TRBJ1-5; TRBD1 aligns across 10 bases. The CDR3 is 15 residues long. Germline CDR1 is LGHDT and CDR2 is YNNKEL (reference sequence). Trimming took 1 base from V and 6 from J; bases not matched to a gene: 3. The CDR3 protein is CASSQAGQGGQPQHF. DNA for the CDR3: TGTGCCAGCAGCCAAGCCGGACAGGGGGGTCAGCCCCAGCATTTT.

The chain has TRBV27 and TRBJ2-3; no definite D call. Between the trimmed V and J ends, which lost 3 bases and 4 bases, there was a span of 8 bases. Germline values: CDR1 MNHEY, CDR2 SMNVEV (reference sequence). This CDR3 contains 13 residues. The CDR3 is CASSLGAPDTQYF. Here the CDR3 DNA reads TGTGCCAGCAGTTTGGGCGCCCCAGATACGCAGTATTTT.

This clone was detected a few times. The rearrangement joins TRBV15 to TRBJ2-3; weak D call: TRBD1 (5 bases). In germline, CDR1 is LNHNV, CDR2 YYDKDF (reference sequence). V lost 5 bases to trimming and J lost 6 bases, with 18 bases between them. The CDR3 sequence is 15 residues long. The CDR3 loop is CATSSRLLGADTQYF. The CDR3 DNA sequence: TGTGCCACCAGCTCGCGCCTTTTAGGGGCCGATACGCAGTATTTT.

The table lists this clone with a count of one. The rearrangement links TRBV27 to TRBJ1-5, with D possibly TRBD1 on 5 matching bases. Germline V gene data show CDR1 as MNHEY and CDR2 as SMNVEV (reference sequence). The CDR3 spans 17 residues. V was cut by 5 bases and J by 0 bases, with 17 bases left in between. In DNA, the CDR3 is TGTGCCAGCAGTCCAGGGTCCATCGTTTATAGCAATCAGCCCCAGCATTTT. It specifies CASSPGSIVYSNQPQHF.

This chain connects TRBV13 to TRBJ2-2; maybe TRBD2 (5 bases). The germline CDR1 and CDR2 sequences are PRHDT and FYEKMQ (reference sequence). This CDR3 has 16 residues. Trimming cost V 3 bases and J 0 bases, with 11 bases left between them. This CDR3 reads CASSLSGIANTGELFF. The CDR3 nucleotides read TGTGCCAGCAGCTTGTCGGGGATTGCGAACACCGGGGAGCTGTTTTTT.

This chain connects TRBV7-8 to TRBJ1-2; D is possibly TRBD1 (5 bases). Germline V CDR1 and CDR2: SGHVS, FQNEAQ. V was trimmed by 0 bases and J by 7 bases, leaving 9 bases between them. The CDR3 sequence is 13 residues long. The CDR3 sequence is CASSLAVDSGYTF. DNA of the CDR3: TGTGCCAGCAGCTTAGCGGTAGACAGTGGCTACACCTTC.

CDR3 coding DNA: TGCGCCAGCAGCTCCACCTACCAGGGCTCTGGAAACACCATATATTTT. Amino acid sequence: CASSSTYQGSGNTIYF. The chain combines TRBV5-1 with TRBJ1-3; tentative D call: TRBD1 (5 bases). This CDR3 is built from 16 residues. The germline V gene encodes CDR1 SGHRS and CDR2 YFSETQ. The V end was cut by 3 bases, the J end by 0 bases, with 13 bases between.

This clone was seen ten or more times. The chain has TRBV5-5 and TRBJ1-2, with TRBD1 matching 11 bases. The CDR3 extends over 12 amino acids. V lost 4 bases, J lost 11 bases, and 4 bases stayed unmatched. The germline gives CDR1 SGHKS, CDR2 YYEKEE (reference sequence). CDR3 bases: TGTGCCAGCAGCCCGGACAGGGGGCGGTACACCTTC. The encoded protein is CASSPDRGRYTF. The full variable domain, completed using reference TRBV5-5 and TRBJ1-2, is DAGVTQSPTHLIKTRGQQVTLRCSPISGHKSVSWYQQVLGQGPQFIFQYYEKEERGRGNFPDRFSARQFPNYSSELNVNALLLGDSALYLCASSPDRGRYTFGSGTRLTVV.

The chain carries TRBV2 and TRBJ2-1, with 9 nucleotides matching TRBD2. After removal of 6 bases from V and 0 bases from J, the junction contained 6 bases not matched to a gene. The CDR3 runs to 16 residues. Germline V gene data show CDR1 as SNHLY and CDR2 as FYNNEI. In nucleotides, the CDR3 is TGTGCCAGCAGCTCCAGCGGGGGGATCTCCTACAATGAGCAGTTCTTC. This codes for CASSSSGGISYNEQFF.

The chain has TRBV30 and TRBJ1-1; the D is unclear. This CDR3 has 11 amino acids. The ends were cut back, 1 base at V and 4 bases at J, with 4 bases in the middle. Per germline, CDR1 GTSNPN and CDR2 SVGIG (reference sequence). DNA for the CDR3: TGTGCCTGGAGTGACGGCACTGAAGCTTTCTTT. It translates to CAWSDGTEAFF.

The CDR3 coding sequence is TGTGCCAGCAGCCTAGAAGGCGGGACTGAAGCTTTCTTT. Translated, it gives CASSLEGGTEAFF. The chain has TRBV9 and TRBJ1-1; D gene unclear. V was clipped by 4 bases and J by 5 bases, with 12 bases between them. The CDR3 runs to 13 residues. Germline lookup yields CDR1 SGDLS and CDR2 YYNGEE.